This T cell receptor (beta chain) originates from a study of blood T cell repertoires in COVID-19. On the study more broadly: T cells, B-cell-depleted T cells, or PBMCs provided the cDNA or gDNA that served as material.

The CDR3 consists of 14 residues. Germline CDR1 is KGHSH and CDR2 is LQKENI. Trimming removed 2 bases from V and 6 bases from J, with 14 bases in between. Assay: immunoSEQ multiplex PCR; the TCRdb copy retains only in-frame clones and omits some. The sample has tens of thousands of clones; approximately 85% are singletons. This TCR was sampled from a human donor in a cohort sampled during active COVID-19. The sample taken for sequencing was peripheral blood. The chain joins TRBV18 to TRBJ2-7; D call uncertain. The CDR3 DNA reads TGTGCCAGCTCACCAGCGCGCTCTCCCTCCGAGCAGTACTTC. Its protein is CASSPARSPSEQYF.